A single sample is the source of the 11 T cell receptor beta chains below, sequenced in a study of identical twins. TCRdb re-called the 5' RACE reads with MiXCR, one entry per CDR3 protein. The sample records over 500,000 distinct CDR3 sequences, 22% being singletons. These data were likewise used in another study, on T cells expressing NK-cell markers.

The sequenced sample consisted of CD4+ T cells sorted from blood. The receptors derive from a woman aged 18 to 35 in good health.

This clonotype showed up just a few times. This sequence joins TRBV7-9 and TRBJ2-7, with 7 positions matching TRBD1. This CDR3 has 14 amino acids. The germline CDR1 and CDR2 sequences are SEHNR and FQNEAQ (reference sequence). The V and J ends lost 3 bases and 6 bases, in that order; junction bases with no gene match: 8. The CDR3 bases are TGTGCCAGCAGCTTGCCAAGGGGGCCCGGCGAGCAGTACTTC. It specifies CASSLPRGPGEQYF.

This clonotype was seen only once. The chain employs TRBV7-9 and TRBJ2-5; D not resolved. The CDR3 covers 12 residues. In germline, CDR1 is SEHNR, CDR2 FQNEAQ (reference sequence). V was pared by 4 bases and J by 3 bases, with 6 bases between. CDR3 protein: CASSSEKETQYF. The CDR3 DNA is TGTGCCAGCAGCTCGGAGAAAGAGACCCAGTACTTC.

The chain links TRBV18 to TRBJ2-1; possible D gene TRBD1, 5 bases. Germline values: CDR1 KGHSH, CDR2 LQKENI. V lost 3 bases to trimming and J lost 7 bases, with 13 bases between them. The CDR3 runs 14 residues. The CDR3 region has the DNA TGTGCCAGCTCACCCCTGACAGAGGATAATGAGCAGTTCTTC. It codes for CASSPLTEDNEQFF.

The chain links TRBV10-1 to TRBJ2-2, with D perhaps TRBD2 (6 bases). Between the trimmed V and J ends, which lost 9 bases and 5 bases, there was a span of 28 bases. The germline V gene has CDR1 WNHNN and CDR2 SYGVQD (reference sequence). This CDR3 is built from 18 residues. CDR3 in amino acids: CASPRVTRGREETGELFF. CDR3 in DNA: TGCGCCAGTCCTAGGGTCACGCGGGGCAGGGAGGAAACCGGGGAGCTGTTTTTT.

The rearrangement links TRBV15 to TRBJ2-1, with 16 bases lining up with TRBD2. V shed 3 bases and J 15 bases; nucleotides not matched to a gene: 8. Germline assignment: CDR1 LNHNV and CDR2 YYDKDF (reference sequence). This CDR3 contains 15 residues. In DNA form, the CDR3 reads TGTGCCACCAGCAGGGGGGGACTAGCGGGAGGGAATTGGTTCTTC. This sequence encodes CATSRGGLAGGNWFF.

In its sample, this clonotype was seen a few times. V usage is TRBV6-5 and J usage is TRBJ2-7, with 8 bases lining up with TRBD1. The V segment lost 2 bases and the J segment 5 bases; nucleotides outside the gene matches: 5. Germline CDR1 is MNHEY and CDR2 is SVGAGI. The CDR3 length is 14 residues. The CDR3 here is CASSYLDRVHEQYF. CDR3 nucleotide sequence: TGTGCCAGCAGTTACCTGGACAGGGTCCACGAGCAGTACTTC.

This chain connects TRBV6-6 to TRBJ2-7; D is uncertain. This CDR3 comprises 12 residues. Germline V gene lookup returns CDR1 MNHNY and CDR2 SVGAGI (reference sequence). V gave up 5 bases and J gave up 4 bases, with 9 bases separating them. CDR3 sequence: CASSPFSYEQYF. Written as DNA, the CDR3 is TGTGCCAGCAGTCCGTTTTCGTACGAGCAGTACTTC.

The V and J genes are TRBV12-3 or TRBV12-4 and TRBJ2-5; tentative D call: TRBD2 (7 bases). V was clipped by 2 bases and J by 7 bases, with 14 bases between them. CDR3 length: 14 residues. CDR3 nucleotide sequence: TGTGCCAGCAGTTTATTAGGGGGGGATGCGACCCAGTACTTC. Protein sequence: CASSLLGGDATQYF.

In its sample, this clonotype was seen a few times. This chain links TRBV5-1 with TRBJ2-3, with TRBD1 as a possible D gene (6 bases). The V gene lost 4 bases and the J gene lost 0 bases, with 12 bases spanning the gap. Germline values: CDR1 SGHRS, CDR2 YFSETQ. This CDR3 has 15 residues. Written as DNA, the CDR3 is TGCGCCAGCAGCCGGGGACAACTCAGCACAGATACGCAGTATTTT. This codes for CASSRGQLSTDTQYF.

CDR3 coding DNA: TGCAGTACTTGGGGGACAGGGCTCTATGGCTACACCTTC. The encoded protein is CSTWGTGLYGYTF. The rearrangement uses TRBV20-1 and TRBJ1-2, with TRBD1 matching 9 bases. The V gene's germline CDR1 is DFQATT and CDR2 SNEGSKA (reference sequence). Losses at the gene ends were 8 bases for V and 4 bases for J; bases not matched to a gene: 8. CDR3 length: 13 amino acids.

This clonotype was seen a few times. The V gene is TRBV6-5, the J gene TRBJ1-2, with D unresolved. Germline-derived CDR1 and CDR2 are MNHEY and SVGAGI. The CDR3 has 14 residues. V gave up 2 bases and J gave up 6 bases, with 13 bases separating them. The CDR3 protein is CASSYGRAPNGYTF. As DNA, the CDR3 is TGTGCCAGCAGTTACGGGAGGGCTCCAAATGGCTACACCTTC.